The 20 T cell receptor beta chains below come from one sample, sequenced in a study of T-cell reconstitution after alpha-beta-depleted transplantation in children. Preparation of the TCRbeta library used unique molecular identifiers. MiXCR, run by TCRdb on the PCR reads, gives a single entry per CDR3 protein. Seen here are 250,000 to 350,000 distinct CDR3 sequences, about a tenth observed once, and the top ten hold around 10%. The input for sequencing was PBMCs from the stem cell graft donor, taken from the stem cell graft. The receptors originated from a human donor who donated a stem cell graft to a child with SCID.

This chain connects TRBV14 to TRBJ2-7, with 7 bases matching TRBD1. Germline V gene sequence: CDR1 SGHDN, CDR2 FVKESK. The CDR3 has 15 amino acids. The J segment lost 2 bases and the V segment lost 1 base, leaving 5 bases of the junction unmatched. The CDR3 sequence is CASSQGTGVTYEQYF. The CDR3, as DNA: TGTGCCAGCAGCCAAGGGACAGGAGTTACCTACGAGCAGTACTTC.

About this clonotype: This could be a read error, since a much larger clone is one nucleotide away. The chain links TRBV10-3 to TRBJ2-5, with TRBD2 identical over 10 bases. Germline V CDR1 and CDR2: ENHRY, SYGVKD. The length of the CDR3 is 16 residues. V dropped 5 bases and J dropped 3; count of bases not matched to a gene: 9. The CDR3 bases are TGTGCCATCAGTCCGGGACTAGCGTGGGCAGAAGAGACCCAGTACTTC. Amino acid sequence: CAISPGLAWAEETQYF.

This clonotype was recorded a few times. This sequence joins TRBV5-1 and TRBJ2-7; 7 bases are shared with TRBD2. Trimming took 4 bases from V and 0 from J; bases not matched to a gene: 10. Germline assignment: CDR1 SGHRS and CDR2 YFSETQ. This CDR3 spans 16 amino acids. CDR3 loop: CASSLTSGVSSYEQYF. CDR3 DNA: TGCGCCAGCAGCCTAACGAGCGGGGTTAGCTCCTACGAGCAGTACTTC. The variable domain in full, completed from reference TRBV5-1 and TRBJ2-7, reads KAGVTQTPRYLIKTRGQQVTLSCSPISGHRSVSWYQQTPGQGLQFLFEYFSETQRNKGNFPGRFSGRQFSNSRSEMNVSTLELGDSALYLCASSLTSGVSSYEQYFGPGTRLTVT.

This clonotype was observed many times. The chain couples TRBV27 to TRBJ1-5; the D is unclear. CDR3 size: 13 residues. In germline, CDR1 is MNHEY, CDR2 SMNVEV (reference sequence). V was cut by 3 bases and J by 5 bases, with 8 bases left in between. The CDR3 sequence is CASSLVGYQPQHF. Written as DNA, the CDR3 is TGTGCCAGCAGTTTGGTGGGGTATCAGCCCCAGCATTTT.

This clonotype occurred a few times. The gene calls are TRBV7-3 and TRBJ2-1, with TRBD1 matching 7 bases. V lost 5 bases, J lost 8 bases, and 15 bases stayed unmatched. CDR3 length: 16 amino acids. Germline V CDR1 and CDR2: SGHTA, FQGTGA. The CDR3 protein is CASSLNAPGTGDEQFF. The CDR3 nucleotides read TGTGCCAGCAGCCTCAACGCCCCCGGCACAGGGGATGAGCAGTTCTTC.

The chain joins TRBV5-8 to TRBJ2-1; D remains ambiguous. V was shortened by 3 bases and J by 6 bases, with 7 bases between the two germline ends. This CDR3 has 12 residues. CDR1 is SGHTS, CDR2 YDEGEE, per germline. CDR3 DNA sequence: TGTGCCAGCAGCTCGATTGGCAATGAGCAGTTCTTC. Translation: CASSSIGNEQFF.

V is TRBV27 and J is TRBJ2-7; D unresolved. The CDR3 has 13 residues. CDR1 MNHEY and CDR2 SMNVEV come from the germline V gene (reference sequence). Deletions cut 6 bases from V and 0 bases from J, with 9 bases between. The CDR3: CASSSRFSYEQYF. The CDR3 DNA sequence: TGTGCCAGCAGCTCCAGGTTCTCCTACGAGCAGTACTTC.

This clonotype was seen repeatedly, ten times or more. This chain links TRBV2 with TRBJ2-2; perhaps D is TRBD1 or TRBD2 (5 bases each). The CDR3 is made up of 14 amino acids. Germline V gene data show CDR1 as SNHLY and CDR2 as FYNNEI. V was cut by 3 bases and J by 6 bases, with 11 bases left in between. The CDR3 DNA sequence: TGTGCCAGCAGTGACGAGGGGCTCGCCGGGGAGCTGTTTTTT. Translated: CASSDEGLAGELFF.

The chain couples TRBV20-1 to TRBJ2-1, with D unclear. Trimming removed 0 bases from V and 6 bases from J, with 15 bases in between. The CDR3 is 15 residues long. Germline V gene sequence: CDR1 DFQATT, CDR2 SNEGSKA (reference sequence). For the CDR3, the DNA is TGCAGTGCTAGAGATTTGGGATTCTACGGCAATGAGCAGTTCTTC. Translating gives CSARDLGFYGNEQFF.

The chain links TRBV7-3 to TRBJ2-3, with 8 bases aligning to TRBD2. The J segment lost 2 bases and the V segment lost 8 bases, leaving 21 bases of the junction unmatched. This CDR3 has 19 residues. Germline V gene sequence: CDR1 SGHTA, CDR2 FQGTGA. Here the CDR3 reads CASFSGGTGTRKDTDTQYF. As DNA, the CDR3 is TGTGCCAGCTTTTCGGGGGGAACCGGGACTAGAAAAGACACAGATACGCAGTATTTT. The full variable domain, its missing parts supplied by reference TRBV7-3 and TRBJ2-3, is GAGVSQTPSNKVTEKGKYVELRCDPISGHTALYWYRQSLGQGPEFLIYFQGTGAADDSGLPNDRFFAVRPEGSVSTLKIQRTERGDSAVYLCASFSGGTGTRKDTDTQYFGPGTRLTVL.

This clonotype was seen repeatedly, ten times or more. The chain carries TRBV29-1 and TRBJ1-1; D gene uncertain. The germline CDR1 and CDR2 sequences are SQVTM and ANQGSEA. This CDR3 is 14 amino acids long. V lost 7 bases and J 0 bases, leaving 15 bases between the germline ends. CDR3 sequence (DNA): TGCAGCGGAAAAGGCGCCATGTTGAACACTGAAGCTTTCTTT. Translated, it gives CSGKGAMLNTEAFF.

The genes are TRBV6-2 or TRBV6-3 and TRBJ2-5; TRBD2 is a possible D gene (5 bases). V was clipped by 2 bases and J by 2 bases, with 12 bases between them. The CDR3 has 15 residues. The V gene's germline CDR1 is MNHEY and CDR2 SVGEGT. CDR3 amino acids: CASSYRGSRQETQYF. The CDR3 DNA follows: TGTGCCAGCAGTTACCGGGGTTCCCGACAAGAGACCCAGTACTTC.

This clonotype has more than one count but fewer than ten. The gene calls are TRBV7-3 and TRBJ1-5; the D is unclear. Germline CDR1 SGHTA, CDR2 FQGTGA. Trimming took 4 bases from V and 0 from J, leaving 10 bases between them. The CDR3 length is 15 residues. CDR3 region: CASSWVGDSNQPQHF. CDR3 in DNA: TGTGCCAGCAGCTGGGTCGGGGATAGCAATCAGCCCCAGCATTTT.

The V call is TRBV7-9, the J call TRBJ2-5; the D gene is possibly TRBD1 (7 bases). The V gene's germline CDR1 is SEHNR and CDR2 FQNEAQ (reference sequence). The CDR3 sequence is 15 residues long. Trimming pared 5 bases from V and 4 bases from J, leaving 17 bases between. This chain's CDR3 is CASSPPTGRLETQYF. DNA for the CDR3: TGTGCCAGCAGCCCTCCGACAGGGAGGTTAGAGACCCAGTACTTC.

This clonotype was seen a handful of times. V and J are TRBV2 and TRBJ2-3; either TRBD1 or TRBD2 may supply D (5 bases each). The V gene lost 8 bases and the J gene lost 2 bases, with 14 bases spanning the gap. The CDR3 runs to 14 residues. Germline V gene sequence: CDR1 SNHLY, CDR2 FYNNEI. CDR3 DNA sequence: TGTGCCAGCGGGGGTGGCGGCTACACAGATACGCAGTATTTT. It translates to CASGGGGYTDTQYF.

This clonotype was counted a few times. The CDR3 sequence is CSVVPGGALETQYF. CDR3 nucleotide sequence: TGCAGCGTTGTGCCCGGGGGGGCTTTAGAGACCCAGTACTTC. The chain employs TRBV29-1 and TRBJ2-5; 8 bases line up with TRBD2. Per germline, CDR1 SQVTM and CDR2 ANQGSEA. This CDR3 has 14 residues. V trimming: 4 bases; J trimming: 4 bases; junction bases outside the gene matches: 8.

In its sample, this clonotype was seen a few times. The chain recombines TRBV11-2 with TRBJ1-1; no reliable D call. The CDR3 is 11 amino acids. Germline values: CDR1 SGHAT, CDR2 FQNNGV. The germline V and J ends were trimmed by 5 bases and 8 bases, with 9 bases remaining between them. The CDR3 loop reads CASSPLTEAFF. The CDR3 DNA is TGTGCCAGCAGCCCTTTGACCGAAGCTTTCTTT. Together with reference TRBV11-2 and TRBJ1-1, the CDR3 gives the full variable domain: EAGVAQSPRYKIIEKRQSVAFWCNPISGHATLYWYQQILGQGPKLLIQFQNNGVVDDSQLPKDRFSAERLKGVDSTLKIQPAKLEDSAVYLCASSPLTEAFFGQGTRLTVV.

There are a few counts of this clonotype. The genes are TRBV20-1 and TRBJ1-2; 8 nucleotides line up with TRBD1. The CDR3 extends over 16 amino acids. With V trimmed by 2 bases and J by 5 bases, 13 bases remained unmatched. The germline V gene has CDR1 DFQATT and CDR2 SNEGSKA (reference sequence). CDR3 coding DNA: TGCAGTGCTAGAACCCCAGGGGGCACAACAAAATATGGCTACACCTTC. Protein product: CSARTPGGTTKYGYTF.

This clonotype was observed a few times. CDR3 amino acids: CASSVSGTGVKETQYF. The CDR3 coding sequence is TGTGCCAGCAGCGTTTCCGGGACAGGGGTTAAAGAGACCCAGTACTTC. This sequence joins TRBV7-8 and TRBJ2-5; 10 bases line up with TRBD1. This CDR3 is 16 amino acids long. Germline CDR1 SGHVS, CDR2 FQNEAQ. V lost 5 bases to trimming and J lost 3 bases; unmatched junction nucleotides: 9.

This chain links TRBV11-2 with TRBJ1-1, with D possibly matching TRBD1 (6 bases). The CDR3 runs to 14 residues. Trimming took off 0 bases at V and 4 bases at J, with 9 bases between the two ends. Looked up from germline, CDR1 is SGHAT and CDR2 is FQNNGV. The CDR3 DNA follows: TGTGCCAGCAGCTTAGAAGGGGGAGTCACTGAAGCTTTCTTT. Encoded protein: CASSLEGGVTEAFF. The full variable domain, its missing parts supplied by reference TRBV11-2 and TRBJ1-1, is EAGVAQSPRYKIIEKRQSVAFWCNPISGHATLYWYQQILGQGPKLLIQFQNNGVVDDSQLPKDRFSAERLKGVDSTLKIQPAKLEDSAVYLCASSLEGGVTEAFFGQGTRLTVV.